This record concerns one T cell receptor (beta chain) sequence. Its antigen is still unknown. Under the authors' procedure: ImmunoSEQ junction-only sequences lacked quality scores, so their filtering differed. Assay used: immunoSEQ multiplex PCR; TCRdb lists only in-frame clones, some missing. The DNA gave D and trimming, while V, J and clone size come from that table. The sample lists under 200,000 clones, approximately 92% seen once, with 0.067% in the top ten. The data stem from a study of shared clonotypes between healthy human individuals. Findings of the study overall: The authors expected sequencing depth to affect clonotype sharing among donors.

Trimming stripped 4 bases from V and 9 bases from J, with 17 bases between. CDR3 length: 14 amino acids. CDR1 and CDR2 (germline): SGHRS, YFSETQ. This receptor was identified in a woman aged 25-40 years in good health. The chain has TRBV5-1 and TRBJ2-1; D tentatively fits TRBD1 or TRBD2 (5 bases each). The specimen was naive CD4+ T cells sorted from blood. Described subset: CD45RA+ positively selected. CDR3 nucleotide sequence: TGCGCCAGCAGCCCCGATCCCGGGACGGCTGAGCAGTTCTTC. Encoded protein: CASSPDPGTAEQFF.